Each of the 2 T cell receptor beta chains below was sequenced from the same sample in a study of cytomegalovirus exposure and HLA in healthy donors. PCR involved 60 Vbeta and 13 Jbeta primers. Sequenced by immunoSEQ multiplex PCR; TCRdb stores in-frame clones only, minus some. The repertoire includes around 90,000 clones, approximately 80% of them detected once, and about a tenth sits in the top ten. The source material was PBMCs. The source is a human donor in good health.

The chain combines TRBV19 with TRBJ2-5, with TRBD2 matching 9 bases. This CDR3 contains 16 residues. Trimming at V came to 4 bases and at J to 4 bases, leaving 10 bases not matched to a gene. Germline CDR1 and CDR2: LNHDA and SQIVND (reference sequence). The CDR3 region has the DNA TGTGCCAGTAGTACAAAGACTAGCGGAGGGGGAGAGACCCAGTACTTC. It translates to CASSTKTSGGGETQYF.

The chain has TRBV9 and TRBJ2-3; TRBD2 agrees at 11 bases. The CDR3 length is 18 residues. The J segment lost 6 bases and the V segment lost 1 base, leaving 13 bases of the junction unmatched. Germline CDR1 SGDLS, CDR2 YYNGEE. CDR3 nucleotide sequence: TGTGCCAGCAGCGTACCCTTCGGTAGCGGGGGGGCAAAGGATACGCAGTATTTT. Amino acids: CASSVPFGSGGAKDTQYF. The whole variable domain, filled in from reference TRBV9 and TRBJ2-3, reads DSGVTQTPKHLITATGQRVTLRCSPRSGDLSVYWYQQSLDQGLQFLIQYYNGEERAKGNILERFSAQQFPDLHSELNLSSLELGDSALYFCASSVPFGSGGAKDTQYFGPGTRLTVL.